Each of the 15 T cell receptor beta chains below was sequenced from the same sample in a study of response to subunit inactivated influenza vaccine. TCRdb fed the RT-PCR reads into MiXCR, producing one record per CDR3 protein. The profile shows a few hundred thousand distinct CDR3 sequences, roughly 10% of them singletons. This sample also belongs to another study, concerning T cells expressing NK-cell markers. In that study: UMIs were included in TCR beta cDNA generated by 5'RACE template switching.

Here the sequenced sample was PBMCs from blood, taken on the day of vaccination. These receptors originate from a man aged 45-60 years who received an inactivated influenza vaccine.

Ten or more counts support this clonotype. The CDR3 coding sequence is TGTGCCAGCAGTGTGCCCAAAAACATTCAGTACTTC. It codes for CASSVPKNIQYF. V is TRBV6-2 or TRBV6-3 and J is TRBJ2-4; no clear D gene. The CDR3 is made up of 12 amino acids. Trimming left V 5 bases short and J 2 bases short, with 4 bases between. CDR1 and CDR2 from the germline V gene are MNHEY and SVGEGT.

This chain links TRBV12-3 or TRBV12-4 with TRBJ2-7; 14 bases agree with TRBD2. The CDR3 extends over 16 amino acids. V shed 6 bases, J shed 2 bases, and the junction held 6 bases outside the gene matches. CDR3 in amino acids: CASSPGLAGDPYEQYF. CDR3 in DNA: TGTGCCAGCAGCCCGGGACTAGCGGGGGACCCCTACGAGCAGTACTTC.

V gene TRBV7-9 combines with J gene TRBJ1-1; D is uncertain. The length of the CDR3 is 15 residues. CDR1 and CDR2 (germline): SEHNR, FQNEAQ (reference sequence). Trimming stripped 1 base from V and 2 bases from J, with 11 bases between. The CDR3 DNA reads as TGTGCCAGCAGCTTAGGAGATGCTTTCAACACTGAAGCTTTCTTT. It is translated as CASSLGDAFNTEAFF.

In this sample, this clonotype turned up many times. The rearrangement joins TRBV7-2 to TRBJ1-1; tentative D call: TRBD1 (5 bases). Per germline, CDR1 SGHTA and CDR2 FQGNSA. The CDR3 has 13 amino acids. V dropped 5 bases and J dropped 7 bases, with 14 bases sitting between them. The CDR3 DNA reads as TGTGCCAGCAGCCTCCAGGGTCTAGGTGAAGCTTTCTTT. It specifies CASSLQGLGEAFF.

The gene calls are TRBV5-1 and TRBJ2-2, with a weak D call TRBD2 (6 bases). CDR1 and CDR2 from the germline V gene are SGHRS and YFSETQ. V lost 4 bases to trimming and J lost 8 bases, with 15 bases between them. The CDR3 spans 14 residues. The CDR3 is CASSPPNGRGELFF. CDR3 nucleotides: TGCGCCAGCAGCCCTCCGAACGGGAGAGGGGAGCTGTTTTTT.

This clonotype was seen a few times. The V gene is TRBV3-1, the J gene TRBJ2-6; D uncertain. With 1 base removed from V and 3 bases from J, the gap between germline ends came to 4 bases. CDR3 size: 14 residues. Germline V gives CDR1 LGHDT, CDR2 YNNKEL (reference sequence). The CDR3 DNA sequence: TGTGCCAGCAGCCAAGTCCTTGGGGCCAACGTCCTGACTTTC. Translation: CASSQVLGANVLTF.

The V call is TRBV27, the J call TRBJ2-2; 8 nucleotides match TRBD2. Germline values: CDR1 MNHEY, CDR2 SMNVEV (reference sequence). V was pared by 0 bases and J by 6 bases, with 6 bases of the junction left unmatched. The CDR3 has 16 residues. CDR3 sequence (DNA): TGTGCCAGCAGTTTATCTGTCCGGGGGGGCGCCGGGGAGCTGTTTTTT. Its protein product is CASSLSVRGGAGELFF.

This clonotype was observed a few times. The chain recombines TRBV6-1 with TRBJ2-3; 15 nucleotides align to TRBD2. Per the germline V gene, CDR1 is MNHNS and CDR2 is SASEGT. After removal of 6 bases from V and 1 base from J, the junction contained 8 bases not matched to a gene. The CDR3 extends over 18 amino acids. In DNA, the CDR3 is TGTGCCAGCAGCGGTGGGACTAGCGGGGGGCGTCGCACAGATACGCAGTATTTT. It translates to CASSGGTSGGRRTDTQYF.

This clonotype was picked up a small number of times. The chain carries TRBV6-2 or TRBV6-3 and TRBJ2-7; D unresolved. V lost 2 bases, J lost 3 bases, and 14 bases lay in between. The CDR3 contains 15 residues. The germline CDR1 and CDR2 sequences are MNHEY and SVGEGT. CDR3 DNA sequence: TGTGCCAGCAGTTACCGGCTCGATCGTCACTACGAGCAGTACTTC. This translates into CASSYRLDRHYEQYF.

At least ten counts were recorded for this clonotype. The chain links TRBV4-2 to TRBJ1-1; 9 bases align to TRBD1. After removal of 3 bases from V and 1 base from J, the junction contained 6 bases not matched to a gene. This CDR3 comprises 16 residues. CDR1 is LGHNA, CDR2 YNFKEQ, per germline. The CDR3 protein is CASSHNTGGRNTEAFF. As DNA, the CDR3 is TGTGCCAGCAGCCATAACACAGGGGGCCGGAACACTGAAGCTTTCTTT.

J is TRBJ2-1 and V is TRBV6-1; 8 bases are shared with TRBD2. The V gene end was trimmed by 7 bases and the J gene end by 3 bases; junction bases not matched to a gene: 5. This CDR3 has 14 amino acids. Germline assignment: CDR1 MNHNS and CDR2 SASEGT. In DNA form, the CDR3 reads TGTGCCAGCACCATACTAGCGGACTACAATGAGCAGTTCTTC. Translating it yields CASTILADYNEQFF.

J is TRBJ2-7 and V is TRBV7-2; 8 nucleotides agree with TRBD1. Trimming at V came to 6 bases and at J to 6 bases, leaving 4 bases not matched to a gene. The germline V gene encodes CDR1 SGHTA and CDR2 FQGNSA. The CDR3 contains 12 residues. The CDR3 bases are TGTGCCAGCAGGGTCGACAGGGGCGAGCAGTACTTC. This sequence encodes CASRVDRGEQYF.

The chain couples TRBV4-2 to TRBJ2-7; D not certain. The CDR3 runs 15 residues. Trimming shortened V by 2 bases and J by 2 bases, and 13 bases separated the two germline ends. Germline values: CDR1 LGHNA, CDR2 YNFKEQ. CDR3 DNA sequence: TGTGCCAGCAGCCAAATGGGTGGACCCACCTACGAGCAGTACTTC. Its translation is CASSQMGGPTYEQYF.

The gene calls are TRBV7-9 and TRBJ1-5; a weak D match, TRBD1 (5 bases). Germline lookup yields CDR1 SEHNR and CDR2 FQNEAQ (reference sequence). V was clipped by 0 bases and J by 2 bases, with 11 bases between them. The CDR3 totals 16 residues. The CDR3 sequence is CASSLAQGDGNQPQHF. CDR3 DNA: TGTGCCAGCAGCTTAGCCCAGGGTGACGGCAATCAGCCCCAGCATTTT.

Many counts were recorded for this clonotype. The chain has TRBV5-1 and TRBJ2-1, with TRBD1 identical over 7 bases. The germline CDR1 and CDR2 sequences are SGHRS and YFSETQ. V trimming: 0 bases; J trimming: 13 bases; junction bases outside the gene matches: 7. This CDR3 contains 13 residues. The CDR3 bases are TGCGCCAGCAGCTTGGCCGTCCGGGACAGCCAGTTCTTC. It codes for CASSLAVRDSQFF.